The 24 T cell receptor beta chains reported below all come from one sample, sequenced in a study of blood T cell repertoires in COVID-19. TCRdb's copy holds only in-frame clones and misses some; the assay was immunoSEQ multiplex PCR. The sample has about 76,000 clones; roughly 91% are singletons. The material sequenced was peripheral blood. These receptor sequences come from an elderly woman with active or convalescent COVID-19.

V is TRBV30 and J is TRBJ1-4; D gene unclear. V was clipped by 8 bases and J by 7 bases, with 11 bases between them. Germline CDR1 and CDR2: GTSNPN and SVGIG (reference sequence). The CDR3 runs 11 residues. CDR3 residues: CARSGGEKLFF. CDR3 sequence (DNA): TGTGCCCGAAGCGGAGGTGAAAAACTGTTTTTT.

This clone was seen a single time. The gene calls are TRBV30 and TRBJ1-4; D is uncertain. The germline V gene encodes CDR1 GTSNPN and CDR2 SVGIG (reference sequence). CDR3 size: 15 residues. The V and J ends lost 0 bases and 6 bases respectively, with 14 bases between them. The CDR3 region is CAWSVLGGEDEKLFF. DNA of the CDR3: TGTGCCTGGAGTGTACTCGGAGGAGAGGATGAAAAACTGTTTTTT.

This chain links TRBV5-1 with TRBJ1-2; tentatively, D is TRBD1 (6 bases). Trimming pared 1 base from V and 1 base from J, leaving 11 bases between. This CDR3 has 15 residues. Looked up from germline, CDR1 is SGHRS and CDR2 is YFSETQ. CDR3 bases: TGCGCCAGCAGCTTGCAGACAGGATTTAACTATGGCTACACCTTC. This sequence encodes CASSLQTGFNYGYTF.

The V gene is TRBV30, the J gene TRBJ1-5; weak D call: TRBD1 (5 bases). Per the germline V gene, CDR1 is GTSNPN and CDR2 is SVGIG (reference sequence). Between the trimmed V and J ends, which lost 1 base and 6 bases, there was a span of 10 bases. CDR3 length: 13 amino acids. CDR3 loop: CAWSAGSGQPQHF. The CDR3 bases are TGTGCCTGGAGTGCAGGGTCGGGTCAGCCCCAGCATTTT.

V usage is TRBV7-2 and J usage is TRBJ2-5, with TRBD2 matching over 13 bases. Germline V gives CDR1 SGHTA, CDR2 FQGNSA. The V segment lost 5 bases and the J segment 6 bases; nucleotides outside the gene matches: 9. The CDR3 extends over 16 amino acids. CDR3 region: CASSPRTSGGQKTQYF. As DNA, the CDR3 is TGTGCCAGCAGCCCCCGGACTAGCGGGGGACAAAAGACCCAGTACTTC.

The chain carries TRBV6-4 and TRBJ2-2; no reliable D call. The CDR3 length is 13 residues. The V gene's germline CDR1 is MRHNA and CDR2 SNTAGT. Between the trimmed V and J ends, which lost 4 bases and 4 bases, there was a span of 7 bases. The CDR3 sequence is CASSVGRTGELFF. Here the CDR3 DNA reads TGTGCCAGCAGTGTGGGCCGCACCGGGGAGCTGTTTTTT.

The chain carries TRBV9 and TRBJ2-2; 11 positions match TRBD1. The J segment lost 4 bases and the V segment lost 7 bases, leaving 12 bases of the junction unmatched. The CDR3 has 17 residues. The germline V gene encodes CDR1 SGDLS and CDR2 YYNGEE. DNA of the CDR3: TGTGCCAGCCAAACAGGCGGAGGGACAGGGGGCACCGGGGAGCTGTTTTTT. This gives the protein CASQTGGGTGGTGELFF. Supplemented by reference TRBV9 and TRBJ2-2, the full variable domain reads DSGVTQTPKHLITATGQRVTLRCSPRSGDLSVYWYQQSLDQGLQFLIQYYNGEERAKGNILERFSAQQFPDLHSELNLSSLELGDSALYFCASQTGGGTGGTGELFFGEGSRLTVL.

The rearrangement uses TRBV30 and TRBJ2-4, with D maybe TRBD2 (5 bases). The germline CDR1 and CDR2 sequences are GTSNPN and SVGIG (reference sequence). Trimming cost V 4 bases and J 4 bases, with 8 bases left between them. The CDR3 runs 12 residues. The CDR3 DNA reads TGTGCCTGGAAAGCGGAAAAAAACATTCAGTACTTC. Its translation: CAWKAEKNIQYF.

This clone has a single count. This chain joins TRBV29-1 and TRBJ2-7; maybe TRBD2 (6 bases). V was shortened by 5 bases and J by 3 bases, with 14 bases between the two germline ends. Germline V gives CDR1 SQVTM, CDR2 ANQGSEA. CDR3 length: 13 amino acids. CDR3 sequence (DNA): TGCAGCGTTAGCCCCGGGGGTAGCTACGAGCAGTACTTC. Translating gives CSVSPGGSYEQYF.

This rearrangement joins TRBV7-2 to TRBJ1-1, with 10 nucleotides matching TRBD1. With 3 bases clipped from V and 3 bases from J, the junction kept 4 bases outside the gene matches. The CDR3 is made up of 15 amino acids. The germline V gene has CDR1 SGHTA and CDR2 FQGNSA. This CDR3 reads CASSLSGTGDTEAFF. In nucleotides, the CDR3 is TGTGCCAGCAGCTTGTCCGGGACAGGGGACACTGAAGCTTTCTTT.

This clone is a singleton in its sample. The rearrangement links TRBV5-1 to TRBJ1-2; D is unresolved. CDR1 SGHRS and CDR2 YFSETQ come from the germline V gene. This CDR3 has 13 residues. The V end was cut by 0 bases, the J end by 4 bases, with 7 bases between. This CDR3 is CASSLVGSYGYTF. Written as DNA, the CDR3 is TGCGCCAGCAGCTTGGTCGGGTCCTATGGCTACACCTTC.

This clone was picked up one time. The rearrangement links TRBV11-2 to TRBJ2-3; 8 bases are shared with TRBD2. The V gene's germline CDR1 is SGHAT and CDR2 FQNNGV. The trim removed 2 bases at V and 2 bases at J, leaving 6 bases unmatched. This CDR3 region has 16 residues. The CDR3 reads CASSLYGGVVTDTQYF. In nucleotides, the CDR3 is TGTGCCAGCAGCTTATACGGGGGGGTGGTCACAGATACGCAGTATTTT.

The chain joins TRBV19 to TRBJ1-1, with a tentative D call TRBD1 (5 bases). Germline CDR1 reads LNHDA; CDR2 reads SQIVND (reference sequence). Trimming took 4 bases from V and 0 from J, leaving 21 bases between them. The CDR3 is made up of 18 amino acids. The CDR3 DNA sequence: TGTGCCAGTAGTACACTAAGACAGTTACAGCTAATGAACACTGAAGCTTTCTTT. This encodes CASSTLRQLQLMNTEAFF.

The chain employs TRBV10-1 and TRBJ1-4, with D unclear. The CDR3 has 13 amino acids. Deletions cut 2 bases from V and 7 bases from J, with 8 bases between. Germline V gene data show CDR1 as WNHNN and CDR2 as SYGVQD (reference sequence). The CDR3 here is CASSEELSEKLFF. CDR3 DNA sequence: TGCGCCAGCAGTGAGGAATTGAGTGAAAAACTGTTTTTT.

The chain links TRBV7-2 to TRBJ1-2, with D possibly being TRBD1 (5 bases). Germline CDR1 is SGHTA and CDR2 is FQGNSA. Trimming removed 2 bases at V and 6 bases at J, with 19 bases between. The CDR3 has 16 amino acids. The CDR3 DNA follows: TGTGCCAGCAGCTTATCTTCCGGACACGTAAAGAATGGCTACACCTTC. Its translation: CASSLSSGHVKNGYTF.

The V call is TRBV11-2, the J call TRBJ1-2; perhaps TRBD1 as D (5 bases). Germline V gives CDR1 SGHAT, CDR2 FQNNGV. The CDR3 runs to 16 residues. Deletions cut 0 bases from V and 4 bases from J, with 15 bases between. The CDR3 is CASSLELQGGSYGYTF. The CDR3, as DNA: TGTGCCAGCAGCTTAGAGCTCCAGGGAGGATCCTATGGCTACACCTTC.

This chain uses TRBV9 with TRBJ2-2; D remains unclear. Per germline, CDR1 SGDLS and CDR2 YYNGEE. Trimming took 4 bases from V and 1 from J, leaving 8 bases between them. The CDR3 sequence is 14 residues long. The CDR3 is CASSPQRNTGELFF. The CDR3 DNA sequence: TGTGCCAGCAGCCCTCAGCGGAACACCGGGGAGCTGTTTTTT.

This rearrangement joins TRBV5-6 to TRBJ1-4; D is unclear. The germline V and J ends were trimmed by 0 bases and 3 bases, with 12 bases remaining between them. From germline, CDR1 is SGHDT and CDR2 YYEEEE. The CDR3 totals 16 residues. CDR3 nucleotides: TGTGCCAGCAGCTTGGGTATCCAGAAAGCTAATGAAAAACTGTTTTTT. Translating gives CASSLGIQKANEKLFF.

The J gene is TRBJ1-2, the V gene TRBV28, with a possible D match to TRBD1 (5 bases). CDR1 MDHEN and CDR2 SYDVKM come from the germline V gene. V shed 2 bases and J shed 4 bases, with 17 bases lying between them. The CDR3 length is 16 residues. The CDR3: CASSLPPGGAIYGYTF. CDR3 coding DNA: TGTGCCAGCAGTTTACCCCCCGGCGGGGCCATCTATGGCTACACCTTC.

The V and J genes are TRBV7-9 and TRBJ1-2; a weak D match, TRBD1 (6 bases). The V end was cut by 2 bases, the J end by 8 bases, with 12 bases between. Germline V gene data show CDR1 as SEHNR and CDR2 as FQNEAQ (reference sequence). The CDR3 covers 13 residues. The chain's CDR3 is CASSLRRGRGYTF. CDR3 in DNA: TGTGCCAGCAGCTTACGCAGGGGACGCGGCTACACCTTC. The full variable domain, its missing parts supplied by reference TRBV7-9 and TRBJ1-2, is DTGVSQNPRHKITKRGQNVTFRCDPISEHNRLYWYRQTLGQGPEFLTYFQNEAQLEKSRLLSDRFSAERPKGSFSTLEIQRTEQGDSAMYLCASSLRRGRGYTFGSGTRLTVV.

The rearrangement links TRBV6-5 to TRBJ1-2; D gene uncertain. With 6 bases removed from V and 5 bases from J, the gap between germline ends came to 19 bases. Germline lookup yields CDR1 MNHEY and CDR2 SVGAGI. This CDR3 has 15 residues. The chain's CDR3 is CASRRAGFSLYGYTF. CDR3 bases: TGTGCCAGCAGACGGGCGGGGTTTTCATTATATGGCTACACCTTC.

The rearrangement links TRBV7-3 to TRBJ1-1; possible D gene TRBD1, 5 bases. The germline gives CDR1 SGHTA, CDR2 FQGTGA. CDR3 length: 14 amino acids. V lost 5 bases and J lost 3, with 13 bases in between. CDR3 DNA: TGTGCCAGCAGCCCAGGAGGGGCAGACACTGAAGCTTTCTTT. Translated: CASSPGGADTEAFF. Full variable domain (rest looked up from reference TRBV7-3 and TRBJ1-1): GAGVSQTPSNKVTEKGKYVELRCDPISGHTALYWYRQSLGQGPEFLIYFQGTGAADDSGLPNDRFFAVRPEGSVSTLKIQRTERGDSAVYLCASSPGGADTEAFFGQGTRLTVV.

The sample holds a few counts of this clone. The chain uses TRBV6-2 or TRBV6-3 and TRBJ2-1; D uncertain. Germline V lookup: CDR1 MNHEY, CDR2 SVGEGT. Deletions cut 4 bases from V and 7 bases from J, with 17 bases between. The CDR3 has 15 residues. For the CDR3, the DNA is TGTGCCAGCAGTTTCCGGGTCGGATATAGTAATGAGCAGTTCTTC. This gives the protein CASSFRVGYSNEQFF.

This chain joins TRBV6-5 and TRBJ2-7; possibly TRBD2 for D (6 bases). The germline gives CDR1 MNHEY, CDR2 SVGAGI. The CDR3 spans 15 residues. The ends were cut back, 7 bases at V and 6 bases at J, with 22 bases in the middle. The CDR3 here is CASKDNQDYLPEQYF. The CDR3 DNA is TGTGCCAGCAAGGACAATCAGGACTATCTGCCCGAGCAGTACTTC.